This T cell receptor (beta chain) comes out of a study of beta chain features in type 1 diabetes. Study-level information: Age, gender and cell yields were similar between patients and healthy donors. Study-level results: Cells carrying high TCR expression could end up over-represented when cDNA is sequenced. In type 1 diabetes patients, VDJ junctions had fewer insertions; deletions at these junctions were more frequent. In every one of the four CD4+ subsets, TCRB CDR3s were moderately but significantly shorter in Type 1 diabetes patients.

Expressed TCRB transcripts were sequenced because the entire RNA isolate underwent reverse transcription. Data came from immunoSEQ multiplex PCR; TCRdb stores just in-frame clones and leaves some out. The top ten clones hold less than 0.04% of a sample with hundreds of thousands of clones, around 15% of them seen once. Germline V gene sequence: CDR1 MNHNS, CDR2 SASEGT. CDR3 length equals 14 residues. J was trimmed by 8 bases and V by 6 bases; bases with no gene match: 7. A remark on this clone: Its antigen is not known.

The source material was naive CD4+ T cells from blood. This clonotype was obtained from a man younger than 30 with type 1 diabetes. The chain carries TRBV6-1 and TRBJ1-6, with 7 positions matching TRBD1. CDR3 in amino acids: CASSQGGSYSPLHF. DNA for the CDR3: TGTGCCAGCAGCCAAGGGGGCAGCTATTCACCCCTCCACTTT.